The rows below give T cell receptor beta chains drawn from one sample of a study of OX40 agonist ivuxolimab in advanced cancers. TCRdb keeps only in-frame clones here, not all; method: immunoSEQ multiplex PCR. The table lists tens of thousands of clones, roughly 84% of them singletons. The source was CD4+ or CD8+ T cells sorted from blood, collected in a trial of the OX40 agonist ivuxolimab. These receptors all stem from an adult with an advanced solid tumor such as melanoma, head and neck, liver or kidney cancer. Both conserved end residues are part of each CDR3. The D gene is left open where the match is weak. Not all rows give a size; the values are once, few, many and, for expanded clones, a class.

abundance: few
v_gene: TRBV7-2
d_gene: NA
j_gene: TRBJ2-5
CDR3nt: TGTGCCATGGGTTATTGGGGGGGCGGAGAGACCCAGTACTTC
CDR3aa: CAMGYWGGGETQYF

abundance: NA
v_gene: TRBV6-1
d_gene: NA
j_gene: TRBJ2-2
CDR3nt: TGTGCCAGCAGTGAATCGCTAGTTCCCGGGGAGCTGTTTTTT
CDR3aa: CASSESLVPGELFF

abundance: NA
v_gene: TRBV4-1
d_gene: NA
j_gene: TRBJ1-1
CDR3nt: TGCGCCAGCAGCCAAGTGACGGGGGCCGAAGCTTTCTTT
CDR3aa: CASSQVTGAEAFF

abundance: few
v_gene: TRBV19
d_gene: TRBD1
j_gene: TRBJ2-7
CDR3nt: TGTGCCACCACCCCCAACCGGGACAGCAAGAGGGAGCAGTACTTC
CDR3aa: CATTPNRDSKREQYF

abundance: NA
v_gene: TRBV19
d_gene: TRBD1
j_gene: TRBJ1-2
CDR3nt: TGTGCCAGTAGTTCCACAGGGGGCAATCGCTACACCTTC
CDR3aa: CASSSTGGNRYTF

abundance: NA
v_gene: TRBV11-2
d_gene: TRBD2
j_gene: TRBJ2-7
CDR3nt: TGTGCCAGCAGCTTCCACGGGGGGGACGAGCAGTACTTC
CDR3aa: CASSFHGGDEQYF

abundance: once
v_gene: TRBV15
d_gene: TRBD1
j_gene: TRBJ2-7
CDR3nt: TGTGCCACCAGCAGAGAAACTACAGGGGGCTACGAGCAGTACTTC
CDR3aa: CATSRETTGGYEQYF

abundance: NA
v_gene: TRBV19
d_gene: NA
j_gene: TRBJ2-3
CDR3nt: TGTGCCAGTACGTTCAGGGGACGGATGGATACGCAGTATTTT
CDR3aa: CASTFRGRMDTQYF

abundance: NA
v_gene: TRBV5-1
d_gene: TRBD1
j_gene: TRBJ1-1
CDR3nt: TGCGCCAGCAGCTGGGGACAGCGGGTTGAAGCTTTCTTT
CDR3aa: CASSWGQRVEAFF

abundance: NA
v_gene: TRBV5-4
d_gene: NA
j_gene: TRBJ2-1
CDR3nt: TGTGCCAGCAGCCGGGGACTTTACAATGAGCAGTTCTTC
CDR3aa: CASSRGLYNEQFF

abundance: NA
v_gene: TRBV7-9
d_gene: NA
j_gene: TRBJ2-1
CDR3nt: TGTGCCAGCAGCTTACGAGGACAGTTAGGCAATGAGCAGTTCTTC
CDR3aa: CASSLRGQLGNEQFF

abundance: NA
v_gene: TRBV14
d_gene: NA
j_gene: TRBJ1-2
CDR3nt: TGTGCCAGCAGCCAAGATTTTGCCAGGAACTATGGCTACACCTTC
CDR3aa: CASSQDFARNYGYTF

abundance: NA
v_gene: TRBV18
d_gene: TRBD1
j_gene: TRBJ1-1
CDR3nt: TGTGCCAGCTCACCACGGGGACAGGGAGGGCTGAACACTGAAGCTTTCTTT
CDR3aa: CASSPRGQGGLNTEAFF

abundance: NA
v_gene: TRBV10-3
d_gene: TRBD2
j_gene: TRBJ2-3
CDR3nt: TGTGCCATCAGTGAACTACCCCCGGGACTAGCGGGGAGCACAGATACGCAGTATTTT
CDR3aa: CAISELPPGLAGSTDTQYF

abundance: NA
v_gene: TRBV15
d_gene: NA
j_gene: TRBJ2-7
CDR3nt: TGTGCCACCAGCACGGGCGGGGCTTCATACGAGCAGTACTTC
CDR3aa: CATSTGGASYEQYF

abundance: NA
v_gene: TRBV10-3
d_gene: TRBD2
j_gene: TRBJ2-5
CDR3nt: TGTGCCATCAGTGAAAGACTAGCGGGGCAAGAGACCCAGTACTTC
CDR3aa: CAISERLAGQETQYF

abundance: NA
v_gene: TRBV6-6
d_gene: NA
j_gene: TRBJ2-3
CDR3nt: TGTGCCAGCACCCTACCTAGCGTTAGCACAGATACGCAGTATTTT
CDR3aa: CASTLPSVSTDTQYF

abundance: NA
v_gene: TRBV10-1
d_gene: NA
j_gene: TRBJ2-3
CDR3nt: TGCGCCAGCAGCAGGGGTATAGGAGATACGCAGTATTTT
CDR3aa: CASSRGIGDTQYF

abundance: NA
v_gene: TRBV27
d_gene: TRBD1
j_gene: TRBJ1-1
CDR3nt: TGTGCCAGCAGTTTCAGGGGGACTGAAGCTTTCTTT
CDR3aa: CASSFRGTEAFF

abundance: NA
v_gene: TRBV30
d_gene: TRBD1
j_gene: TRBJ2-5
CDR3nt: TGTGCCTGGAGTAGACAGGGAGAGACCCAGTACTTC
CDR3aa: CAWSRQGETQYF

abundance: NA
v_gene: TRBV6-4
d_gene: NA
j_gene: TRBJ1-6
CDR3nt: TGTGCCAGCAGTGACCGTGGGGACAATAGCTCACCCCTCCACTTT
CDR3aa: CASSDRGDNSSPLHF

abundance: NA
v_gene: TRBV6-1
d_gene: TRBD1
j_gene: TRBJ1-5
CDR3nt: TGTGCCAGCCGGGACAGGGCCCATCAGCCCCAGCATTTT
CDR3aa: CASRDRAHQPQHF

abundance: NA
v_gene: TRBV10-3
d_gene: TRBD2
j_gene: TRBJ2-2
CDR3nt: TGTGCCATCAGTGCACGGGAGGGAAACGGGGAGCTGTTTTTT
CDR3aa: CAISAREGNGELFF

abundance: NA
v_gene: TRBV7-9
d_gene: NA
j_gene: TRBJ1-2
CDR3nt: TGTGCCAGCAGCTTAGCAACAGGGATTCGGACCTATGGCTACACCTTC
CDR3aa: CASSLATGIRTYGYTF

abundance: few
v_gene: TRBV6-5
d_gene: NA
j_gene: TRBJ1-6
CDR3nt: TGTGCCAGCAGTTACTCCAAGGAGTCACCCCTCCACTTT
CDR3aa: CASSYSKESPLHF

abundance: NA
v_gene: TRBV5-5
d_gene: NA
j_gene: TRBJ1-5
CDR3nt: TGTGCCAGCAGCTTGGAGGGCCCGACTCAGCCCCAGCATTTT
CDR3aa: CASSLEGPTQPQHF

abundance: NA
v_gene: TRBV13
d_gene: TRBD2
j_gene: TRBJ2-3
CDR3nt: TGTGCCAGCAGCCCCCAGGGGCGGGGGGCCACAGATACGCAGTATTTT
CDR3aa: CASSPQGRGATDTQYF

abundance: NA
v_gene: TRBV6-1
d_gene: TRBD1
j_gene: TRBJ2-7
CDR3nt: TGTGCCATTTCGGACAGGGGCCTCTACGAGCAGTACTTC
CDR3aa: CAISDRGLYEQYF

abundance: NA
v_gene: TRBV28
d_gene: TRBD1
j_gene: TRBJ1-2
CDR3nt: TGTGCCAGCAGGAAACCACAGGGGAACTATGGCTACACCTTC
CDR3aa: CASRKPQGNYGYTF

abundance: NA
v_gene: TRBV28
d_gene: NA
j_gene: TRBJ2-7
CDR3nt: TGTGCCAGCAACCTACAGGGCTACGAGCAGTACTTC
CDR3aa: CASNLQGYEQYF

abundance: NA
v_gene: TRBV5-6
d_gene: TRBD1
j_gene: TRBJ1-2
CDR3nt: TGTGCCAGCAGCCCTGGGACAGGGAGTACTCCCTCCTATGGCTACACCTTC
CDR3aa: CASSPGTGSTPSYGYTF

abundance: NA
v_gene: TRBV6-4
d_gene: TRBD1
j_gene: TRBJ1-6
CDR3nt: TGTGCCAGCAGTGACTCGAGACAGGGGAATTCACCCCTCCACTTT
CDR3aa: CASSDSRQGNSPLHF

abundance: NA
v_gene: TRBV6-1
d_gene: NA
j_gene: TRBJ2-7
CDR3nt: TGTGCCAGCAGTGAAAGGTTCGGTGGGCAGGGCAACCCCTACGAGCAGTACTTC
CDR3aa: CASSERFGGQGNPYEQYF

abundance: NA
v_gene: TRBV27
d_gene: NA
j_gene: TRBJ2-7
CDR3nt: TGTGCCAGCAGGCAGACAGGTCCTTACGAGCAGTACTTC
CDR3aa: CASRQTGPYEQYF

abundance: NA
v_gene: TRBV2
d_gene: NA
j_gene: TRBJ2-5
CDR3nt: TGTGCCAGCAGTGCGACATTGTCCCAAGAGACCCAGTACTTC
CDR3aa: CASSATLSQETQYF

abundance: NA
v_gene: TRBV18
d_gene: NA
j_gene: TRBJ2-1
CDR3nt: TGTGCCAGCTCACCCTCGACGGACCAAGAGCAGTTCTTC
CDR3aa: CASSPSTDQEQFF

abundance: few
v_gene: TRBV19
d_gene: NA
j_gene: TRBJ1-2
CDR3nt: TGTGCCAGTAGTATTGCGATAGAGTATGGCTACACCTTC
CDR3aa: CASSIAIEYGYTF

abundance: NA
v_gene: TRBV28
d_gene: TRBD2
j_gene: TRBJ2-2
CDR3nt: TGTGCCAGCGGATCACTAGCGTTGGGAACCGGGGAGCTGTTTTTT
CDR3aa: CASGSLALGTGELFF

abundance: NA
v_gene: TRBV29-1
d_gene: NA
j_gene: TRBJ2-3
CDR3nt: TGCAGCGTTTTCCCCTCCCCGGCTAGCCCTAGCACAGATACGCAGTATTTT
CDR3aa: CSVFPSPASPSTDTQYF

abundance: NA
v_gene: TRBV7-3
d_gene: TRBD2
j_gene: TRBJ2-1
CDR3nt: TGTGCCAGCAGCCGCCCTGGACTAGCAGGCAATGAGCAGTTCTTC
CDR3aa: CASSRPGLAGNEQFF

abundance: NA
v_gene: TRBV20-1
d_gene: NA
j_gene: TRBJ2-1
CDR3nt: TGCAGTGGGGTGGTTAATGAGCAGTTCTTC
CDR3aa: CSGVVNEQFF